This T cell receptor beta chain was profiled in a study of cytomegalovirus exposure and HLA in healthy donors. Whole-study results and caveats: Reports indicated that the classifier achieved high specificity and sensitivity in diagnosing cytomegalovirus status.

In the PCR, 60 Vbeta and 13 Jbeta primers were used. TCRdb's copy holds only in-frame clones and misses some; the assay was immunoSEQ multiplex PCR. The table shows roughly 180,000 clones, with 65% to 85% occurring only once. This clone was counted only a few times. Antigen unknown. From germline, CDR1 is SGHRS and CDR2 YFSETQ. This CDR3 has 16 residues. Unmatched junction bases numbered 8, after V lost 1 base and J lost 2 bases. This receptor was identified in a male donor in good health and CMV-seronegative. Source material: PBMCs. The chain joins TRBV5-1 to TRBJ2-5; 7 positions match TRBD1. This chain's CDR3 is CASSLQLGTVQETQYF. In nucleotides, the CDR3 is TGCGCCAGCAGCTTGCAACTAGGGACAGTGCAAGAGACCCAGTACTTC. The variable domain in full, with the rest retrieved from reference TRBV5-1 and TRBJ2-5, is KAGVTQTPRYLIKTRGQQVTLSCSPISGHRSVSWYQQTPGQGLQFLFEYFSETQRNKGNFPGRFSGRQFSNSRSEMNVSTLELGDSALYLCASSLQLGTVQETQYFGPGTRLLVL.